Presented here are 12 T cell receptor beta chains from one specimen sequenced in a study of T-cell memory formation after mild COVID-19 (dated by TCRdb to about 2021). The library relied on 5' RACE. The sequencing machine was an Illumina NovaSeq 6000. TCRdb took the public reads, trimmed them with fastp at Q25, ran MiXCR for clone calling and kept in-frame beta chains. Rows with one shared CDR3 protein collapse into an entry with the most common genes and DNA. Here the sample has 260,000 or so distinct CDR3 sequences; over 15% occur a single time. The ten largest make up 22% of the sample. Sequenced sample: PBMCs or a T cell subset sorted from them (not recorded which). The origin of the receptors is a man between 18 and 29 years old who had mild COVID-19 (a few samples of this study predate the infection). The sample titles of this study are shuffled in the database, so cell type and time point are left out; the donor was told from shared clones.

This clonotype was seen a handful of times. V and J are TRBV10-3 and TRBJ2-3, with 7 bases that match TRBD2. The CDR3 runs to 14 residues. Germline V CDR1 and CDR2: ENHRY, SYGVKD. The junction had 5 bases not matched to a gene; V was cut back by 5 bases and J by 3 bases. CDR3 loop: CAISQTGGTDTQYF. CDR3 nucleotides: TGTGCCATCAGTCAAACCGGGGGGACAGATACGCAGTATTTT.

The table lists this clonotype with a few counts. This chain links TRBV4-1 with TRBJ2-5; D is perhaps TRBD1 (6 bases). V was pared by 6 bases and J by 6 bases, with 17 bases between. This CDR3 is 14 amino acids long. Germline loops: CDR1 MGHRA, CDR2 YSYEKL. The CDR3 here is CASSPGQFTKTQYF. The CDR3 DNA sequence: TGCGCCAGCAGTCCTGGACAGTTCACGAAGACCCAGTACTTC.

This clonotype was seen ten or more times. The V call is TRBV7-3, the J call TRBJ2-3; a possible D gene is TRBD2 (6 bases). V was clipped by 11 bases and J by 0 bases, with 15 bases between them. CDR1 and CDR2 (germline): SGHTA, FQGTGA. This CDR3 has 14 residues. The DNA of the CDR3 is TGTGCCGGGGGTAGCGGCACTAGCACAGATACGCAGTATTTT. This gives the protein CAGGSGTSTDTQYF.

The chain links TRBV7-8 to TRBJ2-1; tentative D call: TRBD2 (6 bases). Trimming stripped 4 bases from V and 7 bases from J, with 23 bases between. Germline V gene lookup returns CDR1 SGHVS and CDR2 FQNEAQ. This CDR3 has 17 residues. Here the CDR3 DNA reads TGTGCCAGCAGCTACGAATCTAGCGTCTTCGCCCTTAATGAGCAGTTCTTC. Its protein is CASSYESSVFALNEQFF.

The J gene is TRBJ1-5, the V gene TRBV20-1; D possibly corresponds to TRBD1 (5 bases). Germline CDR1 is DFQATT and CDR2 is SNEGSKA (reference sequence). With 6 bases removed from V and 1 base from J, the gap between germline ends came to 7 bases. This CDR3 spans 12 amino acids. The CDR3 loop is CSAGGSNQPQHF. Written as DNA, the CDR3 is TGCAGTGCCGGGGGAAGCAATCAGCCCCAGCATTTT.

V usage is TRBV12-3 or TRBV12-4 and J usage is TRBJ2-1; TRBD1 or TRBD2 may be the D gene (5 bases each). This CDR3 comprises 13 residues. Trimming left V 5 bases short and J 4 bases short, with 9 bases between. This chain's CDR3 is CASSGTPYNEQFF. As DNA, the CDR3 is TGTGCCAGCAGTGGGACGCCGTACAATGAGCAGTTCTTC.

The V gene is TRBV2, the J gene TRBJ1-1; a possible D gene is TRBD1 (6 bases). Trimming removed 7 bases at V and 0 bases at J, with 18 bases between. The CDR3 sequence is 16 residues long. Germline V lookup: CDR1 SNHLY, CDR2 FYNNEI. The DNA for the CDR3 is TGTGCCAGCACTGCATGGGGGGCCTACATGAACACTGAAGCTTTCTTT. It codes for CASTAWGAYMNTEAFF. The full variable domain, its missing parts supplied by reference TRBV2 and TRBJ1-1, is EPEVTQTPSHQVTQMGQEVILRCVPISNHLYFYWYRQILGQKVEFLVSFYNNEISEKSEIFDDQFSVERPDGSNFTLKIRSTKLEDSAMYFCASTAWGAYMNTEAFFGQGTRLTVV.

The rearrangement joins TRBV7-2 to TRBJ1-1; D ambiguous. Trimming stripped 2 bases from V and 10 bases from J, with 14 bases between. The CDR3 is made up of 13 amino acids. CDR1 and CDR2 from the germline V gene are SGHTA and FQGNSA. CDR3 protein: CASSLPTALRAFF. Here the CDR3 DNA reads TGTGCCAGCAGCTTACCCACAGCCTTGAGAGCTTTCTTT.

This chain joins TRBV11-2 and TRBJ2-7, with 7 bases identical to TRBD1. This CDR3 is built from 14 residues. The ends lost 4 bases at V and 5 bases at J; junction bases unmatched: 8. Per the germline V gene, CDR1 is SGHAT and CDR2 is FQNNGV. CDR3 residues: CASSWTGATNEQYF. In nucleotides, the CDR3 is TGTGCCAGCAGCTGGACAGGCGCTACCAACGAGCAGTACTTC.

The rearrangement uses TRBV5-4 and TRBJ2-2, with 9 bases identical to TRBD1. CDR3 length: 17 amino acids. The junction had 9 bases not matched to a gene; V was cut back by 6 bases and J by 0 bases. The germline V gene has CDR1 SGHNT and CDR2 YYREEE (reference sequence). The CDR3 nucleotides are TGTGCCAGCACCTCCGGGACAGGGACCGCGAACACCGGGGAGCTGTTTTTT. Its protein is CASTSGTGTANTGELFF.

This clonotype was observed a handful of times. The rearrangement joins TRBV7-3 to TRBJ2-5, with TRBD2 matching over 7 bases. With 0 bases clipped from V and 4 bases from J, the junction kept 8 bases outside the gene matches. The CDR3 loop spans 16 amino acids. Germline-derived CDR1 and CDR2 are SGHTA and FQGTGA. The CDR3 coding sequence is TGTGCCAGCAGCTTAACGGGAGCGGGGCGTGTAGAGACCCAGTACTTC. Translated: CASSLTGAGRVETQYF.

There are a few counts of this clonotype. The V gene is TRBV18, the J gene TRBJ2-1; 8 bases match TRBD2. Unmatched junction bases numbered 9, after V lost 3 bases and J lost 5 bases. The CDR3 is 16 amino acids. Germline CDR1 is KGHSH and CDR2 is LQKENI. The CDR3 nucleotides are TGTGCCAGCTCACCGGCGAGCGGGGGAAAGCACAATGAGCAGTTCTTC. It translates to CASSPASGGKHNEQFF. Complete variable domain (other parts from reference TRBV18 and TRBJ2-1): NAGVMQNPRHLVRRRGQEARLRCSPMKGHSHVYWYRQLPEEGLKFMVYLQKENIIDESGMPKERFSAEFPKEGPSILRIQQVVRGDSAAYFCASSPASGGKHNEQFFGPGTRLTVL.